Presented here are 25 T cell receptor beta chains from one specimen sequenced in a study of CD8 T cells in ankylosing spondylitis. TCRdb itself ran the 5' RACE reads through MiXCR, one entry per CDR3 protein. The sample contains about 250,000 distinct CDR3 sequences, roughly a third of which appear only once. The sequencing input was blood, either unsorted or a sorted T cell fraction (not recorded which). These receptors all stem from a male donor with ankylosing spondylitis or in good health (not recorded which).

In its sample, this clonotype was seen a few times. This rearrangement joins TRBV7-8 to TRBJ2-5; D possibly corresponds to TRBD1 (7 bases). V was pared by 3 bases and J by 7 bases, with 15 bases between. CDR3 length: 14 amino acids. Germline CDR1 is SGHVS and CDR2 is FQNEAQ. CDR3 nucleotide sequence: TGTGCCAGCAGCTTGCCCACGCAGGGGGGGACCCAGTACTTC. Its translation: CASSLPTQGGTQYF.

There are a few counts of this clonotype. At one of its ends the junction is not consistent with the germline gene, which may arise from a read error. This rearrangement joins TRBV7-9 to TRBJ2-6; the match to TRBD1 covers 7 bases. The CDR3 extends over 16 amino acids. Germline-derived CDR1 and CDR2 are SEHNR and FQNEAQ (reference sequence). This CDR3 is CASSLEGADGANGLTF. For the CDR3, the DNA is TGTGCCAGCAGCTTAGAGGGGGCTGATGGGGCCAACGGCCTGACTTTC. Supplemented by reference TRBV7-9 and TRBJ2-6, the full variable domain reads DTGVSQNPRHKITKRGQNVTFRCDPISEHNRLYWYRQTLGQGPEFLTYFQNEAQLEKSRLLSDRFSAERPKGSFSTLEIQRTEQGDSAMYLCASSLEGADGANGLTFGAGSRLTVL.

The V call is TRBV12-3 or TRBV12-4, the J call TRBJ2-1; maybe TRBD2 (6 bases). The CDR3 runs to 15 residues. The V gene lost 6 bases and the J gene lost 2 bases, with 14 bases spanning the gap. The CDR3: CASSPTRRAYNEQFF. The CDR3 DNA sequence: TGTGCCAGCAGCCCCACTAGGAGGGCCTACAATGAGCAGTTCTTC.

The chain uses TRBV12-3 or TRBV12-4 and TRBJ2-1; 11 nucleotides match TRBD2. V trimming: 5 bases; J trimming: 2 bases; junction bases outside the gene matches: 2. The CDR3 has 15 amino acids. DNA of the CDR3: TGTGCCAGCAGTCATAGCGGGGGGGCCTACAATGAGCAGTTCTTC. This translates into CASSHSGGAYNEQFF.

This clonotype was detected once. The rearrangement uses TRBV9 and TRBJ2-1; 11 bases match TRBD1. This CDR3 contains 16 residues. The germline V gene has CDR1 SGDLS and CDR2 YYNGEE. V trimming: 4 bases; J trimming: 7 bases; junction bases outside the gene matches: 10. Here the CDR3 DNA reads TGTGCCAGCAGCCCTACCGGGACAGGGGGGATGAATGAGCAGTTCTTC. Translation gives CASSPTGTGGMNEQFF.

This rearrangement joins TRBV6-1 to TRBJ2-7, with D maybe TRBD2 (6 bases). The germline V and J ends were trimmed by 1 base and 3 bases, with 13 bases remaining between them. The CDR3 is made up of 15 amino acids. From germline, CDR1 is MNHNS and CDR2 SASEGT. The CDR3 DNA reads TGTGCCAGCAGTGAAGGGGACTCAAACGTCTACGAGCAGTACTTC. Protein product: CASSEGDSNVYEQYF.

The genes are TRBV12-3 or TRBV12-4 and TRBJ1-4; TRBD1 is a possible D gene (5 bases). The CDR3 loop spans 14 amino acids. V was trimmed by 4 bases and J by 0 bases, leaving 6 bases between them. DNA for the CDR3: TGTGCCAGCAGTTGGACAACAACTAATGAAAAACTGTTTTTT. This encodes CASSWTTTNEKLFF.

This clonotype occurred a few times. The chain joins TRBV29-1 to TRBJ2-7; 9 bases line up with TRBD2. The CDR3 is 12 amino acids. The J segment lost 7 bases and the V segment lost 8 bases, leaving 9 bases of the junction unmatched. Germline lookup yields CDR1 SQVTM and CDR2 ANQGSEA. CDR3 nucleotide sequence: TGCAGCTTCAGCGGGGGGAGAAGGGAGCAGTACTTC. Amino acids: CSFSGGRREQYF.

The rearrangement links TRBV27 to TRBJ2-7, with unresolved D. Per germline, CDR1 MNHEY and CDR2 SMNVEV (reference sequence). This CDR3 is 14 amino acids long. Deletions cut 9 bases from V and 1 base from J, with 16 bases between. The CDR3 reads CASCPRLGSYEQYF. The CDR3 DNA reads TGTGCCAGTTGCCCTCGACTGGGATCCTACGAGCAGTACTTC.

This clonotype was seen only once. The chain uses TRBV29-1 and TRBJ2-3; 8 nucleotides align to TRBD2. The CDR3 contains 15 residues. Losses at the gene ends were 4 bases for V and 1 base for J; bases not matched to a gene: 7. In germline, CDR1 is SQVTM, CDR2 ANQGSEA. In DNA form, the CDR3 reads TGCAGCGTTGGGGGACTAGGTTTGGGCACAGATACGCAGTATTTT. This encodes CSVGGLGLGTDTQYF.

This sequence joins TRBV7-2 and TRBJ1-4; no clear D. CDR1 is SGHTA and CDR2 is FQGNSA in the germline V gene. The V end lost 5 bases, the J end lost 8 bases, and 21 bases lay between the germline ends. The CDR3 covers 16 residues. CDR3 sequence (DNA): TGTGCCAGCAGCCGAAGCGGAGCCTCAACGGGGGAAAAACTGTTTTTT. Translation: CASSRSGASTGEKLFF.

This clonotype has just a few counts. The chain recombines TRBV12-3 or TRBV12-4 with TRBJ1-1; tentatively, D is TRBD1 (5 bases). The CDR3 consists of 11 residues. Trimming pared 8 bases from V and 5 bases from J, leaving 9 bases between. This CDR3 reads CASGRGTEAFF. DNA for the CDR3: TGTGCCAGCGGGAGGGGAACTGAAGCTTTCTTT.

The CDR3 DNA reads TGCGCCAGCAGCTCACACCCACAGTCCCCCTCCTACAATGAGCAGTTCTTC. Translated, it gives CASSSHPQSPSYNEQFF. The chain links TRBV5-1 to TRBJ2-1; D unresolved. Trimming left V 3 bases short and J 0 bases short, with 16 bases between. The CDR3 is made up of 17 amino acids. From germline, CDR1 is SGHRS and CDR2 YFSETQ.

The chain is built from TRBV2 and TRBJ2-1, with 10 bases matching TRBD1. CDR1 and CDR2 from the germline V gene are SNHLY and FYNNEI. With 1 base clipped from V and 9 bases from J, the junction kept 6 bases outside the gene matches. CDR3 length: 15 amino acids. The CDR3 nucleotides are TGTGCCAGCAGTGAAGGACAGGGGGCGTTAAGTGAGCAGTTCTTC. As protein: CASSEGQGALSEQFF.

This chain uses TRBV29-1 with TRBJ2-7; D perhaps matches TRBD1 (6 bases). This CDR3 is 12 amino acids long. Germline V gene lookup returns CDR1 SQVTM and CDR2 ANQGSEA. V shed 7 bases and J shed 2 bases, with 12 bases lying between them. As DNA, the CDR3 is TGCAGCGGCCGACAGGACCCCTACGAGCAGTACTTC. It specifies CSGRQDPYEQYF.

This clonotype was seen at least ten times. As DNA, the CDR3 is TGCAGTGCTAGCCCCGAGGGCACTGAAGCTTTCTTT. Translation gives CSASPEGTEAFF. The chain recombines TRBV20-1 with TRBJ1-1; no clear D gene. The V end lost 3 bases, the J end lost 4 bases, and 9 bases lay between the germline ends. The germline gives CDR1 DFQATT, CDR2 SNEGSKA (reference sequence). The CDR3 runs to 12 residues.

This clonotype was seen a handful of times. V gene TRBV29-1 combines with J gene TRBJ2-3, with a tentative D call TRBD2 (7 bases). Germline V gene lookup returns CDR1 SQVTM and CDR2 ANQGSEA. V lost 6 bases and J 4 bases, leaving 14 bases between the germline ends. The CDR3 spans 13 residues. CDR3 loop: CSVEGGTADTQYF. The CDR3 DNA is TGCAGCGTGGAGGGGGGGACCGCAGATACGCAGTATTTT.

This clonotype was picked up a small number of times. The chain combines TRBV29-1 with TRBJ1-1; 7 bases align to TRBD1. Looked up from germline, CDR1 is SQVTM and CDR2 is ANQGSEA. The junction had 9 bases not matched to a gene; V was cut back by 7 bases and J by 4 bases. This CDR3 is built from 13 residues. In DNA, the CDR3 is TGCAGCGCCAGACAGGGTAAAGGCACTGAAGCTTTCTTT. As protein: CSARQGKGTEAFF.

In this sample, this clonotype turned up a few times. The J gene is TRBJ2-3, the V gene TRBV10-3, with 7 bases lining up with TRBD2. Trimming took 10 bases from V and 3 from J; bases not matched to a gene: 7. The CDR3 loop spans 13 amino acids. Germline CDR1 ENHRY, CDR2 SYGVKD. CDR3 sequence reads: CATYPGGTDTQYF. The DNA of the CDR3 is TGTGCCACCTACCCGGGGGGTACAGATACGCAGTATTTT.

This clonotype was observed many times. The CDR3 coding sequence is TGCAGCGTTGAATCTGGCGTGGGAGCGCAGTATTTT. Its protein product is CSVESGVGAQYF. The chain couples TRBV29-1 to TRBJ2-3; D perhaps matches TRBD2 (5 bases). The length of the CDR3 is 12 residues. Germline V lookup: CDR1 SQVTM, CDR2 ANQGSEA. V dropped 2 bases and J dropped 10 bases, with 13 bases sitting between them.

This clonotype was counted between two and nine times. The chain uses TRBV10-3 and TRBJ2-7; a weak D match, TRBD1 (7 bases). Germline CDR1 is ENHRY and CDR2 is SYGVKD. Deletions cut 4 bases from V and 4 bases from J, with 14 bases between. The CDR3 extends over 14 amino acids. This CDR3 is CAISGQGGDYEQYF. Written as DNA, the CDR3 is TGTGCCATCAGTGGACAGGGAGGCGATTACGAGCAGTACTTC.

The rearrangement uses TRBV4-2 and TRBJ2-1; tentative D call: TRBD2 (5 bases). This CDR3 region has 16 residues. Trimming took off 4 bases at V and 6 bases at J, with 19 bases between the two ends. Germline CDR1 LGHNA, CDR2 YNFKEQ. CDR3 nucleotides: TGTGCCAGCAGCCCGCGAGAGGCGGGCGGGTTCAATGAGCAGTTCTTC. It specifies CASSPREAGGFNEQFF.

This clonotype occurred a few times. The chain joins TRBV6-4 to TRBJ2-2; D perhaps matches TRBD2 (7 bases). V lost 0 bases, J lost 6 bases, and 14 bases lay in between. The germline V gene has CDR1 MRHNA and CDR2 SNTAGT. The CDR3 is 16 amino acids. In DNA form, the CDR3 reads TGTGCCAGCAGTGACTCCGACGGGGGGCCGTCCGGGGAGCTGTTTTTT. Translated: CASSDSDGGPSGELFF.

The chain combines TRBV29-1 with TRBJ1-3, with D unclear. The CDR3 has 14 amino acids. Germline V CDR1 and CDR2: SQVTM, ANQGSEA. V was clipped by 6 bases and J by 0 bases, with 12 bases between them. CDR3 region: CSVQASSSGNTIYF. The CDR3 bases are TGCAGCGTGCAGGCGTCAAGCTCTGGAAACACCATATATTTT.

This clonotype has only a few counts. This chain joins TRBV12-3 or TRBV12-4 and TRBJ2-7; possibly TRBD1 for D (5 bases). The V end lost 6 bases, the J end lost 7 bases, and 13 bases lay between the germline ends. This CDR3 contains 12 residues. The CDR3 loop reads CASRGDSREQYF. The CDR3 DNA follows: TGTGCCAGCAGGGGCGACAGTCGGGAGCAGTACTTC.